The rows below give T cell receptor beta chains drawn from one sample of a study of blood T cell repertoires in COVID-19. This table comes from immunoSEQ multiplex PCR, and its TCRdb copy is limited to in-frame clones, with some not included. This table holds about 100,000 clones, around nine tenths found once. The specimen was peripheral blood. These receptors originate from a man aged 65-85 years with acute or convalescent COVID-19. Both conserved end residues are part of each CDR3. Each record gives: CDR3 protein, CDR3 DNA, V gene, clone size, J gene, D gene. A D gene is named only where the DNA matches it firmly. Rows may omit the clone size; those that give it use once, few, many or a size class.

CDR3 protein: CASSLRTGDSNQPQHF; CDR3 DNA: TGTGCCAGCAGCTTAAGGACAGGCGATAGCAATCAGCCCCAGCATTTT; V gene: TRBV5-6; clone size: NA; J gene: TRBJ1-5; D gene: TRBD1
CDR3 protein: CASRLAGDTGELFF; CDR3 DNA: TGTGCCAGCAGGCTAGCGGGAGACACCGGGGAGCTGTTTTTT; V gene: TRBV6-4; clone size: NA; J gene: TRBJ2-2; D gene: TRBD2
CDR3 protein: CASSLVAPGANVLTF; CDR3 DNA: TGTGCCAGCAGCTTAGTAGCGCCTGGGGCCAACGTCCTGACTTTC; V gene: TRBV11-3; clone size: NA; J gene: TRBJ2-6; D gene: NA
CDR3 protein: CASSFQGSQETQYF; CDR3 DNA: TGTGCCAGCAGCTTCCAGGGATCCCAAGAGACCCAGTACTTC; V gene: TRBV5-6; clone size: NA; J gene: TRBJ2-5; D gene: NA
CDR3 protein: CASSLATGGGETQYF; CDR3 DNA: TGTGCCAGCAGCTTAGCCACAGGGGGAGGAGAGACCCAGTACTTC; V gene: TRBV7-9; clone size: NA; J gene: TRBJ2-5; D gene: TRBD1
CDR3 protein: CATATIARYNEQFF; CDR3 DNA: TGTGCCACCGCAACCATAGCGCGGTACAATGAGCAGTTCTTC; V gene: TRBV19; clone size: NA; J gene: TRBJ2-1; D gene: NA
CDR3 protein: CASSFAGSSTDTQYF; CDR3 DNA: TGTGCCAGCAGCTTTGCGGGATCTAGCACAGATACGCAGTATTTT; V gene: TRBV11-2; clone size: NA; J gene: TRBJ2-3; D gene: NA
CDR3 protein: CASSSGRAQETQYF; CDR3 DNA: TGCGCCAGCAGCTCAGGCAGGGCCCAAGAGACCCAGTACTTC; V gene: TRBV5-1; clone size: NA; J gene: TRBJ2-5; D gene: NA
CDR3 protein: CASSEGDSLSYEQYF; CDR3 DNA: TGTGCCAGCAGTGAAGGGGACAGTCTCTCCTACGAGCAGTACTTC; V gene: TRBV2; clone size: few; J gene: TRBJ2-7; D gene: TRBD1
CDR3 protein: CASSLQLAGGSNEQFF; CDR3 DNA: TGTGCCAGCAGTTTACAACTAGCGGGAGGGTCTAATGAGCAGTTCTTC; V gene: TRBV27; clone size: once; J gene: TRBJ2-1; D gene: TRBD2
CDR3 protein: CSGVSQGAGNTIYF; CDR3 DNA: TGCAGCGGTGTATCACAGGGGGCTGGAAACACCATATATTTT; V gene: TRBV29-1; clone size: NA; J gene: TRBJ1-3; D gene: TRBD1
CDR3 protein: CASGPRTSKETQYF; CDR3 DNA: TGTGCTAGTGGCCCGCGGACTAGTAAAGAGACCCAGTACTTC; V gene: TRBV12-5; clone size: NA; J gene: TRBJ2-5; D gene: TRBD2
CDR3 protein: CASSLGGGDEQFF; CDR3 DNA: TGTGCCAGCAGCTTAGGGGGAGGGGATGAGCAGTTCTTC; V gene: TRBV7-8; clone size: NA; J gene: TRBJ2-1; D gene: TRBD2
CDR3 protein: CASSLGSEGVSGYTF; CDR3 DNA: TGTGCCAGCAGCTTAGGCTCCGAAGGGGTTAGTGGCTACACCTTC; V gene: TRBV13; clone size: NA; J gene: TRBJ1-2; D gene: NA
CDR3 protein: CASSPDSHGYTF; CDR3 DNA: TGTGCCAGCAGCCCGGACTCACATGGCTACACCTTC; V gene: TRBV5-5; clone size: NA; J gene: TRBJ1-2; D gene: NA
CDR3 protein: CASSSGGLAPTYTDTQYF; CDR3 DNA: TGTGCCAGCAGCTCCGGGGGACTAGCGCCCACATACACAGATACGCAGTATTTT; V gene: TRBV7-3; clone size: once; J gene: TRBJ2-3; D gene: TRBD2
CDR3 protein: CASSQSSGTIYGYTF; CDR3 DNA: TGTGCCAGCAGCCAAAGTTCAGGGACAATCTATGGCTACACCTTC; V gene: TRBV3-1/TRBV3-2; clone size: NA; J gene: TRBJ1-2; D gene: NA
CDR3 protein: CASRDFTDTQYF; CDR3 DNA: TGTGCCAGCAGGGACTTCACAGATACGCAGTATTTT; V gene: TRBV27; clone size: NA; J gene: TRBJ2-3; D gene: NA
CDR3 protein: CASSPAARDSSKETQYF; CDR3 DNA: TGTGCCAGCAGCCCAGCAGCTAGGGACAGTTCGAAAGAGACCCAGTACTTC; V gene: TRBV13; clone size: NA; J gene: TRBJ2-5; D gene: TRBD1
CDR3 protein: CASSYSASGDVYEQYF; CDR3 DNA: TGTGCCAGCAGTTACTCCGCTAGCGGGGACGTCTACGAGCAGTACTTC; V gene: TRBV6-5; clone size: NA; J gene: TRBJ2-7; D gene: TRBD2
CDR3 protein: CASSFLEGPQPQHF; CDR3 DNA: TGTGCCAGCAGCTTCCTAGAGGGCCCCCAGCCCCAGCATTTT; V gene: TRBV7-9; clone size: NA; J gene: TRBJ1-5; D gene: NA
CDR3 protein: CAWTLGVNEKLFF; CDR3 DNA: TGTGCCTGGACGCTAGGGGTAAACGAAAAACTGTTTTTT; V gene: TRBV30; clone size: NA; J gene: TRBJ1-4; D gene: NA
CDR3 protein: CASSLGTGVNTGELFF; CDR3 DNA: TGTGCCAGCAGCTTAGGGACAGGGGTGAACACCGGGGAGCTGTTTTTT; V gene: TRBV5-4; clone size: NA; J gene: TRBJ2-2; D gene: TRBD1
CDR3 protein: CASSYADRGSYGYTF; CDR3 DNA: TGCGCCAGCAGCTATGCCGACAGGGGAAGCTATGGCTACACCTTC; V gene: TRBV5-1; clone size: NA; J gene: TRBJ1-2; D gene: TRBD1
CDR3 protein: CASSYTPLAGVHNEQFF; CDR3 DNA: TGTGCCAGCAGCTACACTCCACTAGCGGGAGTTCACAATGAGCAGTTCTTC; V gene: TRBV7-3; clone size: NA; J gene: TRBJ2-1; D gene: TRBD2
CDR3 protein: CAIRGTGYNYGYTF; CDR3 DNA: TGTGCCATCAGGGGGACAGGTTATAACTATGGCTACACCTTC; V gene: TRBV10-3; clone size: NA; J gene: TRBJ1-2; D gene: TRBD1
CDR3 protein: CASSYPVENYGYTF; CDR3 DNA: TGTGCCAGCAGTTACCCGGTCGAAAACTATGGCTACACCTTC; V gene: TRBV6-2/TRBV6-3; clone size: NA; J gene: TRBJ1-2; D gene: NA
CDR3 protein: CASSPQTGVNTEAFF; CDR3 DNA: TGTGCCAGCTCACCCCAGACAGGGGTGAACACTGAAGCTTTCTTT; V gene: TRBV18; clone size: NA; J gene: TRBJ1-1; D gene: TRBD1
CDR3 protein: CASTSLAGSQETQYF; CDR3 DNA: TGTGCCAGCACTTCACTAGCGGGCTCCCAAGAGACCCAGTACTTC; V gene: TRBV11-2; clone size: NA; J gene: TRBJ2-5; D gene: TRBD2
CDR3 protein: CASSEAPSGGPNEQFF; CDR3 DNA: TGTGCCAGCAGTGAAGCCCCTAGCGGGGGGCCCAATGAGCAGTTCTTC; V gene: TRBV6-1; clone size: once; J gene: TRBJ2-1; D gene: TRBD2
CDR3 protein: CASRLTSGYTDTQYF; CDR3 DNA: TGTGCCAGTAGGCTGACTAGCGGGTACACAGATACGCAGTATTTT; V gene: TRBV19; clone size: once; J gene: TRBJ2-3; D gene: TRBD2
CDR3 protein: CASSKRAGCSNYGYTF; CDR3 DNA: TGTGCCAGCAGCAAAAGAGCAGGGTGCTCGAACTATGGCTACACCTTC; V gene: TRBV21-1; clone size: NA; J gene: TRBJ1-2; D gene: NA
CDR3 protein: CASSLRQGNQPQHF; CDR3 DNA: TGTGCCAGCAGTTTACGTCAGGGCAATCAGCCCCAGCATTTT; V gene: TRBV28; clone size: NA; J gene: TRBJ1-5; D gene: NA
CDR3 protein: CASSYGQARGYTF; CDR3 DNA: TGTGCCAGCAGCTACGGACAGGCGCGGGGCTACACCTTC; V gene: TRBV14; clone size: NA; J gene: TRBJ1-2; D gene: TRBD1
CDR3 protein: CASSLRSYLNTEAFF; CDR3 DNA: TGTGCCAGCAGCTTACGTTCCTACCTGAACACTGAAGCTTTCTTT; V gene: TRBV13; clone size: NA; J gene: TRBJ1-1; D gene: NA
CDR3 protein: CASGLAHTGELFF; CDR3 DNA: TGTGCCAGCGGACTAGCGCACACCGGGGAGCTGTTTTTT; V gene: TRBV25-1; clone size: NA; J gene: TRBJ2-2; D gene: TRBD2
CDR3 protein: CASSVQGGGYTF; CDR3 DNA: TGCGCCAGCAGCGTACAGGGTGGGGGCTACACCTTC; V gene: TRBV5-1; clone size: NA; J gene: TRBJ1-2; D gene: NA
CDR3 protein: CASSLEGTTLHF; CDR3 DNA: TGTGCCAGCAGTTTAGAGGGAACGACCCTCCACTTT; V gene: TRBV28; clone size: NA; J gene: TRBJ1-6; D gene: NA
CDR3 protein: CASSRSASGSPIGFNEQFF; CDR3 DNA: TGCGCCAGCAGCCGATCGGCTAGCGGGAGTCCGATCGGTTTCAATGAGCAGTTCTTC; V gene: TRBV4-3; clone size: NA; J gene: TRBJ2-1; D gene: TRBD2
CDR3 protein: CASSLRSSYEQYF; CDR3 DNA: TGTGCCAGCAGCTTGAGGAGCTCCTACGAGCAGTACTTC; V gene: TRBV13; clone size: NA; J gene: TRBJ2-7; D gene: NA